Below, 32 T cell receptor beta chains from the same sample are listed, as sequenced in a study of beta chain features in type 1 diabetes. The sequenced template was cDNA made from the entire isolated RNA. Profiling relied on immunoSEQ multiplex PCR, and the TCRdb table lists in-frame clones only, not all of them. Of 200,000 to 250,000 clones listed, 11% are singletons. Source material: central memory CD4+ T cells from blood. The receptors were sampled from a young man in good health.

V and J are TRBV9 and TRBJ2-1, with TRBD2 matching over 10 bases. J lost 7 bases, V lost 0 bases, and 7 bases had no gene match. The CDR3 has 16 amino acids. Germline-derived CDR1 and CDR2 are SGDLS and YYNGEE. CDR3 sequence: CASSVGSLAGANEQFF. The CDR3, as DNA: TGTGCCAGCAGCGTAGGGTCCCTAGCGGGAGCAAATGAGCAGTTCTTC. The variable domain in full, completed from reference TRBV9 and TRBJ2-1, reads DSGVTQTPKHLITATGQRVTLRCSPRSGDLSVYWYQQSLDQGLQFLIQYYNGEERAKGNILERFSAQQFPDLHSELNLSSLELGDSALYFCASSVGSLAGANEQFFGPGTRLTVL.

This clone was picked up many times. CDR3 residues: CASRGWGGEAFF. In nucleotides, the CDR3 is TGTGCCAGCAGGGGTTGGGGGGGTGAAGCTTTCTTT. The chain employs TRBV4-2 and TRBJ1-1; maybe TRBD1 (5 bases). V lost 6 bases to trimming and J lost 7 bases, with 12 bases between them. CDR1 and CDR2 from the germline V gene are LGHNA and YNFKEQ. The CDR3 is 12 residues long.

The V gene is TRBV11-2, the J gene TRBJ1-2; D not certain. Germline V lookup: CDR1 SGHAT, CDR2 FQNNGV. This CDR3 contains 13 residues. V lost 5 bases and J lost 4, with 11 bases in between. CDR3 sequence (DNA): TGTGCCAGCAGCACCCTGGTCGGCTATGGCTACACCTTC. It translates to CASSTLVGYGYTF.

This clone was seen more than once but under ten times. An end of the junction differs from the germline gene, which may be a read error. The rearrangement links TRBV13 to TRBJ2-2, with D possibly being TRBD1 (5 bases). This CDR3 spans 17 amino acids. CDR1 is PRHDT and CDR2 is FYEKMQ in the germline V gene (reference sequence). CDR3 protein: CASRLVEAGLRIGELFF. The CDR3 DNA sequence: TGTGCCAGCCGCTTAGTCGAGGCAGGGCTCCGGATCGGGGAGCTGTTTTTT.

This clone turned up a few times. As DNA, the CDR3 is TGCGCCAGCAGTCCCGGGACATGGGATCAGCCCCAGCATTTT. This encodes CASSPGTWDQPQHF. The chain combines TRBV5-1 with TRBJ1-5; TRBD1 is a possible D gene (6 bases). Between the trimmed V and J ends, which lost 5 bases and 5 bases, there was a span of 14 bases. Germline lookup yields CDR1 SGHRS and CDR2 YFSETQ. The CDR3 runs 14 residues.

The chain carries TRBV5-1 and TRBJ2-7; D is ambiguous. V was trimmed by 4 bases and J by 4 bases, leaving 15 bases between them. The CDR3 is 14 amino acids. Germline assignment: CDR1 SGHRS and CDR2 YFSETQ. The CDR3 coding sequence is TGCGCCAGCAGCCCTGTGATTCGTCAATACGAGCAGTACTTC. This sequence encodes CASSPVIRQYEQYF.

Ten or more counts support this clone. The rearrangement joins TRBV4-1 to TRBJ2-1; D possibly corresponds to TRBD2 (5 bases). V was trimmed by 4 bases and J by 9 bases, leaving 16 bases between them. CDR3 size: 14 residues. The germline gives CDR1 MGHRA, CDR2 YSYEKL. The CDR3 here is CASSLRDLGTEQFF. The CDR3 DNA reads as TGCGCCAGCAGCCTCCGGGATTTGGGAACTGAGCAGTTCTTC.

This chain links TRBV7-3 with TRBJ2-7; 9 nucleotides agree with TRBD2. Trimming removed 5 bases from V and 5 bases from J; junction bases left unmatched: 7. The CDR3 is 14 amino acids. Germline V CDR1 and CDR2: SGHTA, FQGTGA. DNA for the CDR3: TGTGCCAGCAGCGGTAGCGGGAGATCCCACGAGCAGTACTTC. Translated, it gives CASSGSGRSHEQYF.

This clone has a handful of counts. In DNA form, the CDR3 reads TGCGCCAGCAGCCGCGGGACAGGAGGTGGGGAGACCCAGTACTTC. Protein sequence: CASSRGTGGGETQYF. V usage is TRBV5-1 and J usage is TRBJ2-5; 8 positions match TRBD1. In germline, CDR1 is SGHRS, CDR2 YFSETQ. Trimming took 4 bases from V and 5 from J; bases not matched to a gene: 10. CDR3 length equals 15 residues.

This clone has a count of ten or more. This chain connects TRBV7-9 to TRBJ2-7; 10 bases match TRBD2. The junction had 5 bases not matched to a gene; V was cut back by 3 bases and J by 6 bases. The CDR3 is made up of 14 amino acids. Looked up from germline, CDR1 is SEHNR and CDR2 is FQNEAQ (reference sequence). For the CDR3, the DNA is TGTGCCAGCAGCTTTGGACTAGCGGAGAGCGAGCAGTACTTC. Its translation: CASSFGLAESEQYF.

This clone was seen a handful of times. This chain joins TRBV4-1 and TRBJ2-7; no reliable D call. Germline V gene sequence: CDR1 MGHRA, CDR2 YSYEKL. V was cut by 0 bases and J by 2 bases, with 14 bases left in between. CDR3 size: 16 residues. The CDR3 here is CASSQELIGSTYEQYF. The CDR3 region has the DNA TGCGCCAGCAGCCAAGAGCTCATCGGATCAACCTACGAGCAGTACTTC.

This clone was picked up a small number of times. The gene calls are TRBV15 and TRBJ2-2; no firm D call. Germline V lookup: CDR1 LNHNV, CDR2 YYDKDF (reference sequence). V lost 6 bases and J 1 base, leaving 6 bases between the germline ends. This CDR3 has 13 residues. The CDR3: CATSAQNTGELFF. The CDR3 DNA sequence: TGTGCCACCAGTGCACAGAACACCGGGGAGCTGTTTTTT.

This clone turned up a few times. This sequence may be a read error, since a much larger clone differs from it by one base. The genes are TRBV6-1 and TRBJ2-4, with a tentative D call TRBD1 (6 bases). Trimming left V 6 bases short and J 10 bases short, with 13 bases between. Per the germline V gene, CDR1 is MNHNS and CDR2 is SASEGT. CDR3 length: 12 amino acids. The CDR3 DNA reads TGTGCCAGCAGCGCCGCAGGGGCTATTCAGTACTTC. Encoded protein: CASSAAGAIQYF.

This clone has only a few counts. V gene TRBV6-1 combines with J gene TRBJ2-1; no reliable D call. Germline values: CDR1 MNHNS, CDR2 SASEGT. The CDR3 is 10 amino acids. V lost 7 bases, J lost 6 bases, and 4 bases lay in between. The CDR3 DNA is TGTGCCAGCACAGGCAATGAGCAGTTCTTC. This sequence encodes CASTGNEQFF.

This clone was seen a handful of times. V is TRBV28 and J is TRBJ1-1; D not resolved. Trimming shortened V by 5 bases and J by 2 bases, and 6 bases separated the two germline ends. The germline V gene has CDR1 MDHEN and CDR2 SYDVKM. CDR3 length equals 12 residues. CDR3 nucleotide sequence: TGTGCCAGCAGTCCCATTAACACTGAAGCTTTCTTT. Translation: CASSPINTEAFF.

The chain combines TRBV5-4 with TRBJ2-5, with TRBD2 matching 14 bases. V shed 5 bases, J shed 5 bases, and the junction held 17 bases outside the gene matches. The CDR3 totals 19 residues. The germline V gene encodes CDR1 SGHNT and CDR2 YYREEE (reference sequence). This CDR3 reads CASRRDKAGTSGSMETQYF. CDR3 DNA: TGTGCCAGCAGAAGAGACAAAGCGGGGACTAGCGGGAGCATGGAGACCCAGTACTTC.

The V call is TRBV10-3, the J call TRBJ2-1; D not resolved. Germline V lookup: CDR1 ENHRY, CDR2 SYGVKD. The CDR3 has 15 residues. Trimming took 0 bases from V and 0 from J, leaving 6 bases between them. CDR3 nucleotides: TGTGCCATCAGTGAGTCGGGCCCCTCCTACAATGAGCAGTTCTTC. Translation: CAISESGPSYNEQFF.

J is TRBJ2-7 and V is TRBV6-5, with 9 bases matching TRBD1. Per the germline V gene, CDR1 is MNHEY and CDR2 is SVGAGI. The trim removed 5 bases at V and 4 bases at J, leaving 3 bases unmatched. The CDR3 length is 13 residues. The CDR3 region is CASSRGTGYEQYF. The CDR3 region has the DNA TGTGCCAGCAGTAGGGGGACAGGGTACGAGCAGTACTTC.

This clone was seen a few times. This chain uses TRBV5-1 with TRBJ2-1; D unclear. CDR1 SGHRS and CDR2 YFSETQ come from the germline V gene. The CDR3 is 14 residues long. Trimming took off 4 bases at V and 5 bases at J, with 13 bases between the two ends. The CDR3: CASSPGSNNNEQFF. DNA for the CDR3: TGCGCCAGCAGCCCCGGCTCCAACAACAATGAGCAGTTCTTC. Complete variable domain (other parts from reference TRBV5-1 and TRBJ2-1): KAGVTQTPRYLIKTRGQQVTLSCSPISGHRSVSWYQQTPGQGLQFLFEYFSETQRNKGNFPGRFSGRQFSNSRSEMNVSTLELGDSALYLCASSPGSNNNEQFFGPGTRLTVL.

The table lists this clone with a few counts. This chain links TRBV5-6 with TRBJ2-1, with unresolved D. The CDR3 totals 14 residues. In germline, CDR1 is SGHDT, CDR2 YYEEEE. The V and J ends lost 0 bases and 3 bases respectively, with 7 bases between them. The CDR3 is CASSLVRNYNEQFF. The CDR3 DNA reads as TGTGCCAGCAGCTTGGTCCGAAACTACAATGAGCAGTTCTTC.

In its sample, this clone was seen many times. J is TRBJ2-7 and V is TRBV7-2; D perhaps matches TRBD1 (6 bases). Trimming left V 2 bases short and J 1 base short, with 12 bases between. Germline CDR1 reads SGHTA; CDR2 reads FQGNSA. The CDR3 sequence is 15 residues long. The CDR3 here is CASSLRSGESYEQYF. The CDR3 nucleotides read TGTGCCAGCAGCTTACGGTCAGGGGAATCCTACGAGCAGTACTTC.

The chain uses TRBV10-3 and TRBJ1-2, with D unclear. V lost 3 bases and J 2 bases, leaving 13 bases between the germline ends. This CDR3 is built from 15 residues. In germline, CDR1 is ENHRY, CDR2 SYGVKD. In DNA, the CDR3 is TGTGCCATCAGTGACACCCGAAACTTCAACTATGGCTACACCTTC. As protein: CAISDTRNFNYGYTF.

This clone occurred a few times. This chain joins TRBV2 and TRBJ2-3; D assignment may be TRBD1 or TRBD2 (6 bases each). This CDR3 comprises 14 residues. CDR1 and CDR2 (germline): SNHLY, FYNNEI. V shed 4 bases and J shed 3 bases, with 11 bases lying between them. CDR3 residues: CASSGWGATDTQYF. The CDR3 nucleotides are TGTGCCAGCAGTGGATGGGGGGCTACAGATACGCAGTATTTT.

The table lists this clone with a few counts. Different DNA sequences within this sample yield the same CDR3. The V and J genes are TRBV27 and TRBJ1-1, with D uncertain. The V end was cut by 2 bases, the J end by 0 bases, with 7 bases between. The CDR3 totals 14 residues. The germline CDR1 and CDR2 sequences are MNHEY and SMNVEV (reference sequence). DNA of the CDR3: TGTGCCAGCAGTTTAAACGGGATGAACACTGAAGCTTTCTTT. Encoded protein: CASSLNGMNTEAFF.

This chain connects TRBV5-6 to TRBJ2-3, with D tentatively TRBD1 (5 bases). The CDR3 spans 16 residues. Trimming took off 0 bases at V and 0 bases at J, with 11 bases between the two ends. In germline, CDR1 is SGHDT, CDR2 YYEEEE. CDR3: CASSLDRQGSTDTQYF. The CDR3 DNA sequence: TGTGCCAGCAGCTTGGATCGGCAGGGCAGCACAGATACGCAGTATTTT.

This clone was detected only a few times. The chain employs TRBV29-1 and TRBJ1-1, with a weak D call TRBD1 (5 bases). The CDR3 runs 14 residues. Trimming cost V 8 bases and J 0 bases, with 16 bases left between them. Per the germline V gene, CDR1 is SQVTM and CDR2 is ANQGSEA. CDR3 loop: CSIYGHPLNTEAFF. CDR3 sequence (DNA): TGCAGCATTTATGGACACCCTCTGAACACTGAAGCTTTCTTT. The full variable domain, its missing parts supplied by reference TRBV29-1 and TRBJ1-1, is SAVISQKPSRDICQRGTSLTIQCQVDSQVTMMFWYRQQPGQSLTLIATANQGSEATYESGFVIDKFPISRPNLTFSTLTVSNMSPEDSSIYLCSIYGHPLNTEAFFGQGTRLTVV.

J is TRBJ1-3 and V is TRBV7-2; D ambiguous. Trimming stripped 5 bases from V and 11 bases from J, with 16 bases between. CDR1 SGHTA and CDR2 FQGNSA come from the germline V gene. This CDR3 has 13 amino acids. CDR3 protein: CASSPSGGLPIYF. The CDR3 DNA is TGTGCCAGCAGCCCCTCCGGCGGTTTACCCATATATTTT.

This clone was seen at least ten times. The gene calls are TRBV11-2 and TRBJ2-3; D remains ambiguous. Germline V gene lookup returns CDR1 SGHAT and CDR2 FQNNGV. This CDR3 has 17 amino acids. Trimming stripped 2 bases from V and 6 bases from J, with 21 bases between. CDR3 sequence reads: CASSLTAASSGRDTQYF. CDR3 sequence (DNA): TGTGCCAGCAGCTTAACGGCTGCGTCCTCAGGAAGGGATACGCAGTATTTT.

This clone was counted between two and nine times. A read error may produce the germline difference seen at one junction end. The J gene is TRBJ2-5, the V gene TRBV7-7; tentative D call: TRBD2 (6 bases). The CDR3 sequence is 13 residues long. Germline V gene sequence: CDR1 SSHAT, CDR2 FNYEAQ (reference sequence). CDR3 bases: TGTGCTAGCAGCTTAGCGGATTCGGAGACCCAGTACTTC. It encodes CASSLADSETQYF.

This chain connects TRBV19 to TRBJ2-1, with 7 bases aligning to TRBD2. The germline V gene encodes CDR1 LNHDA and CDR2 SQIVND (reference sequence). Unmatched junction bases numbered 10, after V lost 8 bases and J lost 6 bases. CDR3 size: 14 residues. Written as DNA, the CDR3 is TGTGCCAGTCGTGCCCTTGGGGGGGGCAATGAGCAGTTCTTC. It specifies CASRALGGGNEQFF.

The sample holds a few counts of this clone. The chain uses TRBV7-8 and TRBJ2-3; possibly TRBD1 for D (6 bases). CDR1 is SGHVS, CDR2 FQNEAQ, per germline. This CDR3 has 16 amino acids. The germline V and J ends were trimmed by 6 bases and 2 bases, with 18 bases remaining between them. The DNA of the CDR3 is TGTGCCAGCAGTTCCCGACCGGGACAACCCACAGATACGCAGTATTTT. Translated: CASSSRPGQPTDTQYF.

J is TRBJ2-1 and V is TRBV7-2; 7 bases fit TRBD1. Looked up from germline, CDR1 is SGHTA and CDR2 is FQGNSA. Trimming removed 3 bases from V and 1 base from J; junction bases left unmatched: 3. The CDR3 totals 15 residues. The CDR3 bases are TGTGCCAGCAGCTTCCTCAGGGGGTCCTACAATGAGCAGTTCTTC. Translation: CASSFLRGSYNEQFF.